This T cell receptor beta chain is from a study of blood T cells in healthy people across ages. Study-wide findings and caveats: When set beside aged donors, long-lived donors presented more naive CD4+ cells and higher diversity. Roughly linear age-related decline in beta diversity appeared, significant by age approximately 41. Unknown donor CMV status possibly confounded expanded clonotype changes.

This clonotype was counted only a few times. Its specificity is unknown. In terms of origin and age, donors were healthy Caucasian individuals from Russia aged about 6 to 90. The second PCR ran roughly 7 to 11 cycles with a sample-barcoded 5' primer and J-beta primers. TCRdb processed the 5' RACE reads anew with MiXCR; each CDR3 protein has one entry. The sample lists about 970,000 distinct CDR3 sequences; just over 50% were seen once. With 4 bases clipped from V and 1 base from J, the junction kept 11 bases outside the gene matches. Germline CDR1 DFQATT, CDR2 SNEGSKA (reference sequence). The CDR3 covers 19 residues.

The V gene is TRBV20-1, the J gene TRBJ2-1; 15 nucleotides match TRBD2. The source is a woman aged 55 to 70 in good health. Sequencing used blood. The CDR3 DNA follows: TGCAGTGCTACCTACTCCGGGACTAGCGGGAGGCCGTCCTACAATGAGCAGTTCTTC. Translated, it gives CSATYSGTSGRPSYNEQFF.